The 20 T cell receptor beta chains below were found in one sample sequenced in a study of response to subunit inactivated influenza vaccine. MiXCR, run by TCRdb on the RT-PCR reads, gives a single entry per CDR3 protein. Of about 580,000 distinct CDR3 sequences listed, approximately 15% are singletons. The specimen comprised PBMCs from blood, sampled 11 to 12 days after vaccination. Source of these receptors: a man aged 45-65 years who received an inactivated influenza vaccine.

The table lists this clonotype with many counts. The chain carries TRBV6-5 and TRBJ2-1; tentative D call: TRBD2 (6 bases). The V and J ends lost 2 bases and 9 bases respectively, with 11 bases between them. The CDR3 sequence is 13 residues long. Germline CDR1 is MNHEY and CDR2 is SVGAGI. The CDR3 spells CASSYRRESEQFF. The CDR3 nucleotides are TGTGCCAGCAGTTACCGTCGGGAGAGTGAGCAGTTCTTC.

This chain uses TRBV4-1 with TRBJ2-7, with D perhaps TRBD2 (6 bases). Germline loops: CDR1 MGHRA, CDR2 YSYEKL. The V gene lost 2 bases and the J gene lost 3 bases, with 11 bases spanning the gap. There are 14 residues in the CDR3. Here the CDR3 DNA reads TGCGCCAGCAGCCAACAAGGGACTTACTACGAGCAGTACTTC. It translates to CASSQQGTYYEQYF.

This clonotype was detected ten times or more. The J gene is TRBJ2-5, the V gene TRBV28; 7 nucleotides match TRBD1. This CDR3 spans 14 amino acids. With V trimmed by 4 bases and J by 5 bases, 7 bases remained unmatched. The germline CDR1 and CDR2 sequences are MDHEN and SYDVKM. For the CDR3, the DNA is TGTGCCAGCAGTTCCCGACAGGGACGGGAGACCCAGTACTTC. Translating it yields CASSSRQGRETQYF. The full variable domain, rest sourced from reference TRBV28 and TRBJ2-5, is DVKVTQSSRYLVKRTGEKVFLECVQDMDHENMFWYRQDPGLGLRLIYFSYDVKMKEKGDIPEGYSVSREKKERFSLILESASTNQTSMYLCASSSRQGRETQYFGPGTRLLVL.

This clonotype was recorded a few times. V usage is TRBV14 and J usage is TRBJ2-7; no clear D gene. The CDR3 has 16 amino acids. In germline, CDR1 is SGHDN, CDR2 FVKESK. Trimming took off 4 bases at V and 5 bases at J, with 21 bases between the two ends. This CDR3 reads CASSRAGRRIVDEQYF. The DNA for the CDR3 is TGTGCCAGCAGCCGTGCAGGACGCAGGATCGTCGACGAGCAGTACTTC.

This clonotype has only a few counts. The gene calls are TRBV6-5 and TRBJ2-4, with no clear D. The V end lost 5 bases, the J end lost 7 bases, and 6 bases lay between the germline ends. The germline V gene has CDR1 MNHEY and CDR2 SVGAGI. There are 11 residues in the CDR3. The CDR3 nucleotides read TGTGCCAGCAGTGACAAGAACATTCAGTACTTC. Encoded protein: CASSDKNIQYF.

Ten or more counts support this clonotype. This rearrangement joins TRBV7-2 to TRBJ1-3, with a possible D match to TRBD1 (5 bases). Germline V lookup: CDR1 SGHTA, CDR2 FQGNSA. V was shortened by 0 bases and J by 7 bases, with 10 bases between the two germline ends. The CDR3 is made up of 14 amino acids. DNA for the CDR3: TGTGCCAGCAGCTTAGCGCAGGGTCGTAACACCATATATTTT. It codes for CASSLAQGRNTIYF.

This clonotype was counted only a few times. The V and J genes are TRBV20-1 and TRBJ2-2, with D possibly being TRBD2 (5 bases). This CDR3 is built from 14 residues. Deletions cut 0 bases from V and 6 bases from J, with 11 bases between. Germline V gene sequence: CDR1 DFQATT, CDR2 SNEGSKA (reference sequence). The CDR3 loop reads CSARDLWESGELFF. CDR3 nucleotides: TGCAGTGCTAGAGATTTATGGGAGTCCGGGGAGCTGTTTTTT.

The chain combines TRBV20-1 with TRBJ2-1, with 7 nucleotides matching TRBD1. With 5 bases clipped from V and 3 bases from J, the junction kept 10 bases outside the gene matches. The CDR3 is made up of 15 amino acids. Germline CDR1 reads DFQATT; CDR2 reads SNEGSKA (reference sequence). The CDR3 DNA follows: TGCAGTGCTCGACGGGACAGCCAAAGCTACAATGAGCAGTTCTTC. This codes for CSARRDSQSYNEQFF.

This clonotype was recorded at least ten times. The V gene is TRBV10-3, the J gene TRBJ1-1; 10 bases fit TRBD1. V lost 10 bases to trimming and J lost 3 bases; unmatched junction nucleotides: 5. The V gene's germline CDR1 is ENHRY and CDR2 SYGVKD. The CDR3 is 13 residues long. The CDR3 loop reads CATRQGADTEAFF. The CDR3, as DNA: TGTGCCACCAGACAGGGGGCGGACACTGAAGCTTTCTTT.

This clonotype was recorded a few times. The rearrangement uses TRBV4-3 and TRBJ2-5, with D possibly being TRBD2 (6 bases). Trimming took 0 bases from V and 4 from J, leaving 12 bases between them. This CDR3 has 15 residues. Germline V gene data show CDR1 as LGHNA and CDR2 as YSLEER. In DNA, the CDR3 is TGCGCCAGCAGCCAAGATCGGAGGGCCCGAGAGACCCAGTACTTC. It is translated as CASSQDRRARETQYF.

This clonotype has just a few counts. The chain recombines TRBV9 with TRBJ1-1; no definite D call. Germline V lookup: CDR1 SGDLS, CDR2 YYNGEE. CDR3 size: 13 residues. The V end was cut by 4 bases, the J end by 0 bases, with 7 bases between. The chain's CDR3 is CASSTTMNTEAFF. For the CDR3, the DNA is TGTGCCAGCAGCACCACTATGAACACTGAAGCTTTCTTT. Full variable domain (outside the CDR3, taken from reference TRBV9 and TRBJ1-1): DSGVTQTPKHLITATGQRVTLRCSPRSGDLSVYWYQQSLDQGLQFLIQYYNGEERAKGNILERFSAQQFPDLHSELNLSSLELGDSALYFCASSTTMNTEAFFGQGTRLTVV.

This clonotype was observed at least ten times. The chain links TRBV20-1 to TRBJ2-7; weak D call: TRBD2 (5 bases). Germline V gene sequence: CDR1 DFQATT, CDR2 SNEGSKA (reference sequence). The CDR3 covers 12 residues. Trimming left V 2 bases short and J 2 bases short, with 7 bases between. The CDR3 sequence: CSARSGTYEQYF. DNA for the CDR3: TGCAGTGCTAGATCGGGGACCTACGAGCAGTACTTC.

The V call is TRBV7-2, the J call TRBJ2-1; either TRBD1 or TRBD2 may fit D (5 bases each). This CDR3 spans 16 amino acids. Per germline, CDR1 SGHTA and CDR2 FQGNSA. Deletions cut 3 bases from V and 1 base from J, with 13 bases between. The CDR3 is CASSFRGESSYNEQFF. The DNA for the CDR3 is TGTGCCAGCAGCTTCAGAGGGGAAAGTTCCTACAATGAGCAGTTCTTC.

This clonotype was found a few times. The chain employs TRBV12-3 or TRBV12-4 and TRBJ2-7; a weak D match, TRBD2 (6 bases). V was shortened by 5 bases and J by 6 bases, with 11 bases between the two germline ends. There are 12 residues in the CDR3. In DNA, the CDR3 is TGTGCCAGCAGTCGGCGGGACTCCGAGCAGTACTTC. This gives the protein CASSRRDSEQYF.

Ten or more counts support this clonotype. V usage is TRBV18 and J usage is TRBJ2-6; D remains ambiguous. The germline V gene encodes CDR1 KGHSH and CDR2 LQKENI. This CDR3 has 14 amino acids. V dropped 2 bases and J dropped 2 bases, with 4 bases sitting between them. CDR3 DNA sequence: TGTGCCAGCTCACCAATCCCTGGGGCCAACGTCCTGACTTTC. Its protein is CASSPIPGANVLTF.

The chain recombines TRBV5-1 with TRBJ2-5; 16 nucleotides match TRBD2. CDR1 and CDR2 (germline): SGHRS, YFSETQ. V was pared by 3 bases and J by 4 bases, with 9 bases of the junction left unmatched. The CDR3 has 18 amino acids. CDR3 sequence reads: CASSSGTSGGGIRETQYF. The CDR3 nucleotides are TGCGCCAGCAGCTCCGGGACTAGCGGGGGGGGTATTCGAGAGACCCAGTACTTC.

The chain employs TRBV27 and TRBJ2-2; the match to TRBD2 covers 11 bases. CDR3 length: 17 residues. CDR1 MNHEY and CDR2 SMNVEV come from the germline V gene (reference sequence). V was pared by 5 bases and J by 2 bases, with 7 bases of the junction left unmatched. The DNA for the CDR3 is TGTGCCAGCAGTCAACTAGCGGGGGCCCTAAACACCGGGGAGCTGTTTTTT. Its protein is CASSQLAGALNTGELFF.

CDR3 loop: CASSSGGGNEKLFF. Written as DNA, the CDR3 is TGTGCCAGCAGTTCCGGTGGGGGTAATGAAAAACTGTTTTTT. This sequence joins TRBV6-5 and TRBJ1-4; weak D call: TRBD1 (5 bases). Trimming left V 4 bases short and J 4 bases short, with 10 bases between. The V gene's germline CDR1 is MNHEY and CDR2 SVGAGI. The CDR3 runs 14 residues.

This clonotype was counted a few times. The rearrangement joins TRBV21-1 to TRBJ2-1. TRBV21-1 corresponds to a pseudogene. This CDR3 is 17 amino acids long. The CDR3 sequence is CASSLKTEGSSYNEQFF. CDR3 DNA sequence: TGTGCCAGCAGCCTTAAGACGGAAGGTAGCTCCTACAATGAGCAGTTCTTC.

The CDR3 sequence: CSVGTAEAFF. CDR3 DNA: TGCAGCGTAGGGACAGCTGAAGCTTTCTTT. V is TRBV29-1 and J is TRBJ1-1; 7 bases agree with TRBD1. The germline gives CDR1 SQVTM, CDR2 ANQGSEA. The length of the CDR3 is 10 residues. J lost 6 bases, V lost 6 bases, and 1 base had no gene match.